The 25 T cell receptor beta chains below come from one sample, sequenced in a study of control samples from healthy donors and cancer patients (dated by TCRdb to 2018 to 2020). The library was generated by the immunoSEQ multiplex PCR assay. Imported from immuneACCESS, the table was reduced by TCRdb to in-frame sequences with V and J called. These copies leave out some clones; in studies compared against another copy, an unresolved V gene accounts for under half, and the cause of the remainder is not known. Within this sample are around 58,000 clones, with 88% of them counted one time only. Together, the top ten hold about 3.8% of the sample. The sequenced material came from blood. These receptor sequences come from a man aged 45-65 years in good health.

The CDR3 reads CAYQGYNEQFF. DNA of the CDR3: TGTGCCTATCAGGGGTACAATGAGCAGTTCTTC. The genes are TRBV30 and TRBJ2-1, with a possible D match to TRBD1 (6 bases). CDR1 GTSNPN and CDR2 SVGIG come from the germline V gene (reference sequence). The CDR3 loop spans 11 amino acids. V shed 7 bases and J shed 4 bases, with 8 bases lying between them. Combining the CDR3 with reference TRBV30 and TRBJ2-1 gives the whole variable domain SQTIHQWPATLVQPVGSPLSLECTVEGTSNPNLYWYRQAAGRGLQLLFYSVGIGQISSEVPQNLSASRPQDRQFILSSKKLLLSDSGFYLCAYQGYNEQFFGPGTRLTVL.

The chain combines TRBV2 with TRBJ1-5, with TRBD1 as a possible D gene (6 bases). Germline assignment: CDR1 SNHLY and CDR2 FYNNEI. Trimming left V 8 bases short and J 0 bases short, with 14 bases between. There are 15 residues in the CDR3. CDR3 DNA: TGTGCCAGCTTGAGGGACACCTTTAGCAATCAGCCCCAGCATTTT. Encoded protein: CASLRDTFSNQPQHF.

The chain carries TRBV5-1 and TRBJ1-4, with D uncertain. Trimming left V 2 bases short and J 3 bases short, with 8 bases between. Germline-derived CDR1 and CDR2 are SGHRS and YFSETQ. The CDR3 is made up of 14 amino acids. The CDR3 loop is CASSFAESNEKLFF. In DNA form, the CDR3 reads TGCGCCAGCAGCTTTGCCGAATCTAATGAAAAACTGTTTTTT. Looking up the rest from reference TRBV5-1 and TRBJ1-4 gives the full variable domain: KAGVTQTPRYLIKTRGQQVTLSCSPISGHRSVSWYQQTPGQGLQFLFEYFSETQRNKGNFPGRFSGRQFSNSRSEMNVSTLELGDSALYLCASSFAESNEKLFFGSGTQLSVL.

V and J are TRBV3-1 (or the pseudogene TRBV3-2) and TRBJ2-1; the D is unclear. Germline V gene lookup returns CDR1 LGHDT and CDR2 YNNKEL (reference sequence). V was pared by 1 base and J by 4 bases, with 11 bases between. The CDR3 extends over 15 amino acids. The CDR3 nucleotides read TGTGCCAGCAGCCAAGGAGTTCCAGATTACAATGAGCAGTTCTTC. Amino acid sequence: CASSQGVPDYNEQFF.

The chain links TRBV18 to TRBJ2-7; no clear D. V was trimmed by 0 bases and J by 3 bases, leaving 9 bases between them. Germline V gene sequence: CDR1 KGHSH, CDR2 LQKENI. The CDR3 covers 14 residues. The CDR3 DNA reads TGTGCCAGCTCACCACCGGGAAGGGTCTACGAGCAGTACTTC. This codes for CASSPPGRVYEQYF.

The chain carries TRBV7-9 and TRBJ1-3; D is unclear. This CDR3 region has 16 residues. Germline-derived CDR1 and CDR2 are SEHNR and FQNEAQ (reference sequence). The ends were cut back, 5 bases at V and 0 bases at J, with 14 bases in the middle. The DNA for the CDR3 is TGTGCCAGCAGCCCGCCCGGGCCTTCCTCTGGAAACACCATATATTTT. Encoded protein: CASSPPGPSSGNTIYF.

The V call is TRBV5-6, the J call TRBJ1-4; maybe TRBD1 (5 bases). V was pared by 3 bases and J by 6 bases, with 6 bases between. The length of the CDR3 is 12 residues. Germline V CDR1 and CDR2: SGHDT, YYEEEE. CDR3 sequence reads: CASSWGDEKLFF. Written as DNA, the CDR3 is TGTGCCAGCAGCTGGGGGGATGAAAAACTGTTTTTT.

This CDR3 reads CASSRTAMNQPQHF. CDR3 bases: TGCGCCAGCAGTCGGACAGCGATGAATCAGCCCCAGCATTTT. The chain joins TRBV23-1 to TRBJ1-5, with D possibly matching TRBD1 (6 bases). TRBV23-1 is known as an ORF, though its function is uncertain. Trimming pared 4 bases from V and 4 bases from J, leaving 11 bases between. The CDR3 runs to 14 residues.

The rearrangement joins TRBV4-1 to TRBJ2-7; no firm D call. CDR1 and CDR2 (germline): MGHRA, YSYEKL. This CDR3 is built from 14 residues. The ends were cut back, 0 bases at V and 0 bases at J, with 6 bases in the middle. CDR3 loop: CASSQDVSSYEQYF. The CDR3 DNA reads TGCGCCAGCAGCCAAGATGTTAGCTCCTACGAGCAGTACTTC.

This chain uses TRBV3-1 (or the pseudogene TRBV3-2) with TRBJ2-1; D may be TRBD2 (6 bases). V was cut by 4 bases and J by 5 bases, with 24 bases left in between. Per the germline V gene, CDR1 is LGHDT and CDR2 is YNNKEL (reference sequence). This CDR3 is built from 18 residues. CDR3 loop: CASSLPAGAGPFHNEQFF. As DNA, the CDR3 is TGTGCCAGCAGCCTCCCCGCCGGAGCGGGTCCTTTCCACAATGAGCAGTTCTTC.

The rearrangement uses TRBV27 and TRBJ2-2; maybe TRBD1 (6 bases). The CDR3 has 17 residues. V gave up 0 bases and J gave up 6 bases, with 17 bases separating them. Germline CDR1 MNHEY, CDR2 SMNVEV (reference sequence). CDR3 loop: CASSLSRASQGSGELFF. Written as DNA, the CDR3 is TGTGCCAGCAGTTTATCTCGAGCCTCACAGGGTTCCGGGGAGCTGTTTTTT.

The rearrangement links TRBV27 to TRBJ2-6, with a possible D match to TRBD1 (6 bases). There are 16 residues in the CDR3. Germline-derived CDR1 and CDR2 are MNHEY and SMNVEV (reference sequence). V was pared by 6 bases and J by 0 bases, with 12 bases between. The CDR3 loop is CASSLQGPSGANVLTF. The CDR3 coding sequence is TGTGCCAGCAGCCTACAGGGACCCTCTGGGGCCAACGTCCTGACTTTC. Full variable domain (missing parts from reference TRBV27 and TRBJ2-6): EAQVTQNPRYLITVTGKKLTVTCSQNMNHEYMSWYRQDPGLGLRQIYYSMNVEVTDKGDVPEGYKVSRKEKRNFPLILESPSPNQTSLYFCASSLQGPSGANVLTFGAGSRLTVL.

A note on this clone: Distinct nucleotide sequences in the sample also encode this CDR3. This chain connects TRBV7-3 to TRBJ1-1, with no clear D. The CDR3 runs to 13 residues. Between the trimmed V and J ends, which lost 2 bases and 3 bases, there was a span of 7 bases. Germline V gene sequence: CDR1 SGHTA, CDR2 FQGTGA. The CDR3 coding sequence is TGTGCCAGCAGCTTACAACAAGACACTGAAGCTTTCTTT. It is translated as CASSLQQDTEAFF.

J is TRBJ2-7 and V is TRBV11-3; 8 nucleotides match TRBD1. V shed 2 bases and J 7 bases; nucleotides not matched to a gene: 7. The CDR3 spans 14 residues. The germline V gene encodes CDR1 SGHNT and CDR2 YENEEA. The CDR3 loop reads CASSLTQGAREQYF. CDR3 coding DNA: TGTGCCAGCAGCTTAACCCAGGGGGCGAGGGAGCAGTACTTC. Using reference TRBV11-3 and TRBJ2-7 for the parts outside the CDR3, the full variable domain is EAGVVQSPRYKIIEKKQPVAFWCNPISGHNTLYWYLQNLGQGPELLIRYENEEAVDDSQLPKDRFSAERLKGVDSTLKIQPAELGDSAVYLCASSLTQGAREQYFGPGTRLTVT.

The gene calls are TRBV6-2 or TRBV6-3 and TRBJ1-1; the D is unclear. V lost 0 bases to trimming and J lost 1 base, with 6 bases between them. Germline CDR1 is MNHEY and CDR2 is SVGEGT. This CDR3 spans 14 amino acids. CDR3 sequence (DNA): TGTGCCAGCAGTTACTCTTCTCGGAACACTGAAGCTTTCTTT. It codes for CASSYSSRNTEAFF.

This chain connects TRBV28 to TRBJ1-4, with D possibly matching TRBD1 (5 bases). The CDR3 length is 15 residues. Germline V gives CDR1 MDHEN, CDR2 SYDVKM. V lost 5 bases and J 0 bases, leaving 10 bases between the germline ends. CDR3 sequence reads: CASSPSGSTNEKLFF. CDR3 sequence (DNA): TGTGCCAGCAGTCCATCAGGGTCAACTAATGAAAAACTGTTTTTT.

This chain connects TRBV2 to TRBJ1-6; D not certain. The ends were cut back, 4 bases at V and 14 bases at J, with 12 bases in the middle. Germline CDR1 is SNHLY and CDR2 is FYNNEI. CDR3 length: 12 amino acids. CDR3 loop: CASSVDPETLHF. For the CDR3, the DNA is TGTGCCAGCAGTGTAGACCCCGAAACCCTCCACTTT.

V and J are TRBV10-3 and TRBJ1-1; 8 positions agree with TRBD1. Germline V lookup: CDR1 ENHRY, CDR2 SYGVKD. With 3 bases clipped from V and 1 base from J, the junction kept 4 bases outside the gene matches. The CDR3 length is 15 residues. CDR3 DNA: TGTGCCATCAGTGAAAGGACAGGGCCGAACACTGAAGCTTTCTTT. Protein: CAISERTGPNTEAFF.

The gene calls are TRBV5-1 and TRBJ1-3; tentatively, D is TRBD1 (6 bases). Germline loops: CDR1 SGHRS, CDR2 YFSETQ. The CDR3 covers 17 residues. With 4 bases removed from V and 4 bases from J, the gap between germline ends came to 21 bases. CDR3 bases: TGCGCCAGCAGCACACTGGGACCTGGGACATCCGGAAACACCATATATTTT. Its protein product is CASSTLGPGTSGNTIYF.

This rearrangement joins TRBV9 to TRBJ1-1; no clear D. The CDR3 spans 16 residues. Per germline, CDR1 SGDLS and CDR2 YYNGEE. Between the trimmed V and J ends, which lost 0 bases and 6 bases, there was a span of 18 bases. The CDR3 DNA reads as TGTGCCAGCAGCGTAGATCCTGGAGGGATCCGCGCTGAAGCTTTCTTT. Its protein is CASSVDPGGIRAEAFF.

The chain joins TRBV14 to TRBJ1-4, with D perhaps matching TRBD1 (5 bases). V was pared by 4 bases and J by 8 bases, with 17 bases between. Per germline, CDR1 SGHDN and CDR2 FVKESK. This CDR3 spans 15 amino acids. The CDR3 sequence is CASSRQSRSSEKLFF. The CDR3 coding sequence is TGTGCCAGCAGCCGACAGAGCAGGAGCAGCGAAAAACTGTTTTTT.

This chain links TRBV27 with TRBJ2-5, with D possibly TRBD2 on 6 matching bases. CDR1 is MNHEY, CDR2 SMNVEV, per germline (reference sequence). The CDR3 spans 15 residues. The ends were cut back, 2 bases at V and 5 bases at J, with 15 bases in the middle. The CDR3 spells CASSLMGLYPETQYF. In nucleotides, the CDR3 is TGTGCCAGCAGTTTAATGGGACTTTACCCGGAGACCCAGTACTTC.

This sequence joins TRBV5-6 and TRBJ1-4, with unresolved D. Trimming stripped 4 bases from V and 5 bases from J, with 12 bases between. Germline CDR1 and CDR2: SGHDT and YYEEEE. The CDR3 has 14 amino acids. CDR3 region: CASSSPRSNEKLFF. CDR3 coding DNA: TGTGCCAGCAGCAGCCCTCGGTCGAATGAAAAACTGTTTTTT.

The chain is built from TRBV18 and TRBJ1-1; no definite D call. The CDR3 loop spans 13 amino acids. The V and J ends lost 3 bases and 0 bases respectively, with 5 bases between them. CDR1 is KGHSH and CDR2 is LQKENI in the germline V gene. The CDR3 nucleotides read TGTGCCAGCTCACCGACCTTGAACACTGAAGCTTTCTTT. Translation gives CASSPTLNTEAFF. The variable domain in full, with the rest retrieved from reference TRBV18 and TRBJ1-1, is NAGVMQNPRHLVRRRGQEARLRCSPMKGHSHVYWYRQLPEEGLKFMVYLQKENIIDESGMPKERFSAEFPKEGPSILRIQQVVRGDSAAYFCASSPTLNTEAFFGQGTRLTVV.

V gene TRBV7-9 combines with J gene TRBJ2-1, with TRBD2 matching over 7 bases. Per the germline V gene, CDR1 is SEHNR and CDR2 is FQNEAQ (reference sequence). V dropped 4 bases and J dropped 0; count of bases not matched to a gene: 6. The CDR3 loop spans 16 amino acids. The DNA for the CDR3 is TGTGCCAGCAGCTCAACCCGGGACTACTCCTACAATGAGCAGTTCTTC. Translating it yields CASSSTRDYSYNEQFF.